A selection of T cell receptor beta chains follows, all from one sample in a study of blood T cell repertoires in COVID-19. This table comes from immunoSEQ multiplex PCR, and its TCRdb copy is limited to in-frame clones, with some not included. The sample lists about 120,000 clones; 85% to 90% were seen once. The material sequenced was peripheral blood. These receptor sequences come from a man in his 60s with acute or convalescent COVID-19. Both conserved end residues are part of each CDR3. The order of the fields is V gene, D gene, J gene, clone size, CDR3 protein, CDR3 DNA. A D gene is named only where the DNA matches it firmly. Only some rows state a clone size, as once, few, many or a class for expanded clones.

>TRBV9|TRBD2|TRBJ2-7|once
CASSVAASGAYEQYF
TGTGCCAGCAGCGTAGCCGCTAGCGGTGCCTACGAGCAGTACTTC
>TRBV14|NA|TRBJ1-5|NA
CASSGANQPQHF
TGTGCCAGCAGCGGGGCGAATCAGCCCCAGCATTTT
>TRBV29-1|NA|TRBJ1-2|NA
CSVETGSGYTF
TGCAGCGTTGAAACAGGCTCTGGCTACACCTTC
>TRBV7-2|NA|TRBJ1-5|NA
CASSLEGVNQPQHF
TGTGCCAGCAGCTTAGAGGGGGTCAATCAGCCCCAGCATTTT
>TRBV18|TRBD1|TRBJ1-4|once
CASSQGAGNEKLFF
TGTGCCAGCTCGCAGGGGGCCGGTAATGAAAAACTGTTTTTT
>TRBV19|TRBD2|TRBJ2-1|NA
CASKKSSGRLLYNEQFF
TGTGCCAGTAAAAAGTCCAGCGGGAGGCTACTCTACAATGAGCAGTTCTTC
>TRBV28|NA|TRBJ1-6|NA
CASSSGNSPLHF
TGTGCCAGCAGTTCGGGGAATTCACCCCTCCACTTT
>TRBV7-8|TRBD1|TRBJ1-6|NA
CASSSGQGTNLDSPLHF
TGTGCCAGCAGCAGCGGACAGGGCACTAACTTGGATTCACCCCTCCACTTT
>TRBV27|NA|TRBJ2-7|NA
CASRFGSSYEQYF
TGTGCCAGCCGTTTTGGTAGCTCCTACGAGCAGTACTTC
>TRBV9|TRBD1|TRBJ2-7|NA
CASSGEGRQGAFEQYF
TGTGCCAGCAGCGGCGAGGGGCGGCAGGGGGCGTTCGAGCAGTACTTC
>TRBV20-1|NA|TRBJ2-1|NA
CSAAPRNEQFF
TGCAGTGCCGCGCCTCGGAATGAGCAGTTCTTC
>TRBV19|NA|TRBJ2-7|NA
CASSIDTGSATYEQYF
TGTGCCAGTAGTATAGATACAGGGTCCGCCACCTACGAGCAGTACTTC
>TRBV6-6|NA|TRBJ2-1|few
CASSYPRNEQFF
TGTGCCAGCAGTTACCCCCGGAATGAGCAGTTCTTC